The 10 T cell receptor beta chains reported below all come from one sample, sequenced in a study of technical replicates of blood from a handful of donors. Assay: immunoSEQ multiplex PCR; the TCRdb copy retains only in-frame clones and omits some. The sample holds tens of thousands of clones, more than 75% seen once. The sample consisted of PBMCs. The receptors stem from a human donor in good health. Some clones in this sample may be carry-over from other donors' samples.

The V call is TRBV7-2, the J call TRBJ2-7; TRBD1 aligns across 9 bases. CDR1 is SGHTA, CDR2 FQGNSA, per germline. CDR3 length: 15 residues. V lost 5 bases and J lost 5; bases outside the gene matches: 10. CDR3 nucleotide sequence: TGTGCCAGCAGCGTAACCGGGACAGGGCGGAACGAGCAGTACTTC. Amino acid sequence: CASSVTGTGRNEQYF.

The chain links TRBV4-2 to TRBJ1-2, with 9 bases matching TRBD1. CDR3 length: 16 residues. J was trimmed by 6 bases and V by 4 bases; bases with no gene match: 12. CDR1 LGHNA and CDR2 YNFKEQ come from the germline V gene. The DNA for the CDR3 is TGTGCCAGCAGCCGCCTCGGGACAGGGATTTTTAATGGCTACACCTTC. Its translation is CASSRLGTGIFNGYTF.

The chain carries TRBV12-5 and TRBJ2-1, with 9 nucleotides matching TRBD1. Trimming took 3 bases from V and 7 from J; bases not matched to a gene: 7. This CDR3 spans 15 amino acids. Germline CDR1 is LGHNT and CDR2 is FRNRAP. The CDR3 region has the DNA TGTGCTAGTGGTTTAGCCGGGACAGGGAGGAATGAGCAGTTCTTC. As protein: CASGLAGTGRNEQFF.

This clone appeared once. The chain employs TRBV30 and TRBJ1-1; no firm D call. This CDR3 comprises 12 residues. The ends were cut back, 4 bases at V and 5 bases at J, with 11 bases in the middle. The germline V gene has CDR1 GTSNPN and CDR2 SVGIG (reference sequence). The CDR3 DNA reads TGTGCCTGGATCGGTGGCGGGACTGAAGCTTTCTTT. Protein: CAWIGGGTEAFF.

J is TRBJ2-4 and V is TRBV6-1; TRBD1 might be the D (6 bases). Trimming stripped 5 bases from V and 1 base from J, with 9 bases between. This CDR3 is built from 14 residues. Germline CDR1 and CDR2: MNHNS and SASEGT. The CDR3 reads CASSPGVAKNIQYF. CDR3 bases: TGTGCCAGCAGTCCAGGGGTGGCCAAAAACATTCAGTACTTC.

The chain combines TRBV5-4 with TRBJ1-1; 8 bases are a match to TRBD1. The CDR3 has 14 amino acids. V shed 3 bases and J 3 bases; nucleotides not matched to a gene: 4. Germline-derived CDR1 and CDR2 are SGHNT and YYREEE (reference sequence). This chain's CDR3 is CASSSGGHDTEAFF. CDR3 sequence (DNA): TGTGCCAGCAGCTCAGGGGGCCACGACACTGAAGCTTTCTTT.

DNA of the CDR3: TGTGCCAGCAGCGCTCCGGGTAGCGGGGGGCCAGATACGCAGTATTTT. Translation: CASSAPGSGGPDTQYF. The rearrangement uses TRBV9 and TRBJ2-3; TRBD2 matches at 10 bases. The CDR3 covers 16 residues. Trimming removed 3 bases from V and 4 bases from J; junction bases left unmatched: 8. Germline values: CDR1 SGDLS, CDR2 YYNGEE.

CDR3 nucleotide sequence: TGTGCCAGCAGCCAAGATGGGGGCAGTAATTCACCCCTCCACTTT. It codes for CASSQDGGSNSPLHF. V usage is TRBV4-2 and J usage is TRBJ1-6, with D maybe TRBD1 (6 bases). Per germline, CDR1 LGHNA and CDR2 YNFKEQ. The germline V and J ends were trimmed by 0 bases and 6 bases, with 9 bases remaining between them. The CDR3 runs 15 residues.

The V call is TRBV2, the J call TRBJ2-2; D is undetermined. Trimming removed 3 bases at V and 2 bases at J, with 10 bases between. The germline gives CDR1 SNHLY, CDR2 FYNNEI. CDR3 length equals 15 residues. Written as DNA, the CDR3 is TGTGCCAGCAGTGATTTAGAACCAAACACCGGGGAGCTGTTTTTT. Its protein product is CASSDLEPNTGELFF.

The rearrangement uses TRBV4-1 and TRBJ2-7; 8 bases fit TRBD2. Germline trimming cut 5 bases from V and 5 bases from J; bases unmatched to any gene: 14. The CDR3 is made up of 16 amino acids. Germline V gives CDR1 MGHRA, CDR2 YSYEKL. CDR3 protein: CASSDSPGLVSNEQYF. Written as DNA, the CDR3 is TGCGCCAGCAGCGATAGCCCGGGACTAGTTTCCAACGAGCAGTACTTC.